This TCR beta chain was profiled in a study of T-cell reconstitution after alpha-beta-depleted transplantation in children. Findings of the study overall: Certain patients had high TCRbeta diversity at day 60, and it came from recipient T cells and thymic progenitors that survived. Several hundred graft clones that had expanded were reportedly the source of alpha-beta T cells about two months after transplant. Hyperexpanded clones declined; after one year, newly produced T cells mostly supplied diversity.

This clonotype was seen once. The antigen is not known. V shed 5 bases, J shed 5 bases, and the junction held 9 bases outside the gene matches. This CDR3 comprises 15 residues. The V gene's germline CDR1 is SGHVS and CDR2 FNYEAQ. The authors prepared the TCRbeta library with unique molecular identifiers. TCRdb re-analysed the PCR reads in MiXCR, keeping a single row per CDR3 protein. In the table there are about 440,000 distinct CDR3 sequences, approximately 42% of which are singletons. This chain links TRBV7-6 with TRBJ1-5, with TRBD1 matching 7 bases. This clonotype was obtained from a girl aged 2-10 years with aplastic anemia, due to receive a stem cell transplant. Specimen: PBMCs, collected before TCRalphabeta/CD19-depleted stem cell transplant. The CDR3 sequence is CASSLDGQADQPQHF. The CDR3 bases are TGTGCCAGCAGCCTAGACGGACAGGCGGATCAGCCCCAGCATTTT.